This T cell receptor beta chain was profiled in a study of CD8+CD57+ T cells in acquired aplastic anemia. Overall study context: Mean yield of DNA from sorted CD4+ and CD8+ cells was roughly 3.2 ug.

Both TCR beta VDJ combination and CDR3 sequence profiling were carried out. Genomic DNA was the template for this profiling. Using its own MiXCR run on the reads, TCRdb lists one record per CDR3 protein. The sample contains about 75,000 distinct CDR3 sequences, less than 85% of which appear only once. Flow cytometry had shown expanded CD8+CD57+ cells in the patients chosen for sequencing. The V and J ends lost 4 bases and 0 bases, in that order; junction bases with no gene match: 4. CDR3 length: 15 amino acids. The germline gives CDR1 KGHDR, CDR2 SFDVKD. This chain links TRBV24-1 with TRBJ2-7; 8 bases match TRBD1. Sequencing was performed on sorted CD4+, CD8+, or CD8+CD57+ T cells (not recorded which) from PBMCs. The clonotype was recovered from a human donor with aplastic anemia. The CDR3 region is CATSEWTGISYEQYF. Here the CDR3 DNA reads TGTGCCACCAGTGAATGGACAGGGATCTCCTACGAGCAGTACTTC.